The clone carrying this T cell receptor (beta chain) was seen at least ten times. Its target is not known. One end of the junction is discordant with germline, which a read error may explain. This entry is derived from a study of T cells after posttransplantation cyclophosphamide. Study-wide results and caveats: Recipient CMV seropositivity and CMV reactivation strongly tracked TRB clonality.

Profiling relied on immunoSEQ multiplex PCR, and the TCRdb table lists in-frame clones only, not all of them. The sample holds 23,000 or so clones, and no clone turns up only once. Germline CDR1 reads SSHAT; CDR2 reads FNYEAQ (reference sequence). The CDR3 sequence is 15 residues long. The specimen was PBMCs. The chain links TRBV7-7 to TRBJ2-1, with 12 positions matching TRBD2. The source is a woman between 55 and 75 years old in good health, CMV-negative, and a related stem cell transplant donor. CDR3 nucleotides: TGTGCTAGCAGCCCACGGACTAGCGGGGTCAATGAGCAGTTCTTC. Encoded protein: CASSPRTSGVNEQFF.